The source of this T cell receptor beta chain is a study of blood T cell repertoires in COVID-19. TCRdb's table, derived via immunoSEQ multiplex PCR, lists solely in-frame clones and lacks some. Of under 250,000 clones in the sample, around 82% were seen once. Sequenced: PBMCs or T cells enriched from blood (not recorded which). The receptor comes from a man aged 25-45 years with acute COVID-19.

CDR3 bases: TGCAGCGTTGGTCAGGCCGGGGAGCTGTTTTTT. Translating gives CSVGQAGELFF. The genes are TRBV29-1 and TRBJ2-2, with unresolved D. This CDR3 region has 11 residues. Looked up from germline, CDR1 is SQVTM and CDR2 is ANQGSEA. Trimming stripped 4 bases from V and 6 bases from J, with 6 bases between.